These T cell receptor beta chains were read from a single sample in a study of OX40 agonist ivuxolimab in advanced cancers. The repertoire was sequenced with immunoSEQ multiplex PCR; TCRdb's copy has only in-frame clones and lacks some. The data hold just over 40,000 clones, with around 83% observed a single time. Sample: CD4+ or CD8+ T cells sorted from blood, taken in a trial of the OX40 agonist ivuxolimab. Receptor source: an adult with an advanced solid tumor such as melanoma, head and neck, liver or kidney cancer. CDR3s include the opening cysteine and the closing phenylalanine or tryptophan. Fields, in order: clone size, V gene, D gene, CDR3 protein. A D gene is named only where the DNA matches it firmly. Clone size appears in some rows only: once, few, many, or a class for an expanded clone.

size: .
V: TRBV4-1
D: .
CDR3: CASSQDPPGASTDTQYF

size: .
V: TRBV27
D: .
CDR3: CASSISGVSTEAFF

size: .
V: TRBV21-1
D: .
CDR3: CASSMRYTIYF

size: .
V: TRBV4-3
D: TRBD2
CDR3: CASSSGLAGASYNEQFF

size: .
V: TRBV13
D: .
CDR3: CASSLAAEQETQYF

size: .
V: TRBV13
D: TRBD2
CDR3: CASSDGDLADEQFF

size: .
V: TRBV5-1
D: TRBD2
CDR3: CASRQASGSLTDTQYF

size: .
V: TRBV6-5
D: TRBD1
CDR3: CASRPQTGTPGELFF

size: .
V: TRBV30
D: .
CDR3: CAWFPDPKTEAFF

size: .
V: TRBV9
D: .
CDR3: CASSAPGGNTEAFF

size: .
V: TRBV27
D: TRBD2
CDR3: CASSLAGGPYEQYF

size: .
V: TRBV5-1
D: .
CDR3: CASSEDSSWLDSNYGYTF

size: few
V: TRBV4-1
D: .
CDR3: CASSLQRGFYEQYF

size: once
V: TRBV5-6
D: .
CDR3: CASSLGRPYEQYF

size: .
V: TRBV27
D: TRBD1
CDR3: CASSLRVRQGVANSYNEQFF

size: .
V: TRBV7-8
D: TRBD1
CDR3: CASSSAPGQSYEQYF

size: once
V: TRBV30
D: TRBD1
CDR3: CARTSPGQVDGNTIYF

size: .
V: TRBV4-3
D: TRBD1
CDR3: CASSQGTGGTYEQYF

size: .
V: TRBV18
D: TRBD2
CDR3: CASSPGAGGSYEQYF

size: once
V: TRBV7-9
D: .
CDR3: CASSLADGRDIQYF

size: .
V: TRBV2
D: .
CDR3: CASSGSNEKLFF

size: .
V: TRBV7-9
D: TRBD2
CDR3: CASSYSGNEQFF

size: .
V: TRBV4-3
D: .
CDR3: CASSQAGNHYGYTF

size: .
V: TRBV4-3
D: TRBD2
CDR3: CASSRGLAGSTDTQYF

size: .
V: TRBV7-7
D: .
CDR3: CASSLWENTEAFF

size: once
V: TRBV19
D: .
CDR3: CASSIQGRGYTF

size: .
V: TRBV25-1
D: TRBD1
CDR3: CASSPGQGIETQYF

size: .
V: TRBV7-9
D: TRBD2
CDR3: CASSLPLAGSRVPQYF

size: .
V: TRBV13
D: .
CDR3: CASTVTGTLTYEQYF

size: .
V: TRBV2
D: .
CDR3: CASSLGEAFF

size: .
V: TRBV7-3
D: .
CDR3: CASSTNIGANVLTF

size: once
V: TRBV6-5
D: .
CDR3: CASSRTYKETQYF

size: .
V: TRBV4-2
D: TRBD1
CDR3: CASSQVSTGGQPQHF

size: .
V: TRBV9
D: TRBD1
CDR3: CASSSGRGRTENSPLHF

size: .
V: TRBV19
D: .
CDR3: CASSSQILAGANVLTF

size: .
V: TRBV5-1
D: .
CDR3: CASSSLRAPMEIF

size: .
V: TRBV19
D: TRBD1
CDR3: CASSEGDRVYTEAFF

size: .
V: TRBV6-6
D: TRBD2
CDR3: CASSETSGTYNEQFF

size: .
V: TRBV13
D: TRBD2
CDR3: CASSLGKSGREFF

size: .
V: TRBV29-1
D: TRBD1
CDR3: CSAKHLQGVTEAFF

size: few
V: TRBV21-1
D: .
CDR3: CASSPPGASQGLAFF

size: .
V: TRBV4-1
D: TRBD2
CDR3: CASSQALAGEYEQYF

size: .
V: TRBV13
D: TRBD2
CDR3: CASSFSGSGDTGELFF

size: .
V: TRBV7-8
D: TRBD2
CDR3: CASLPRGVSYEQYF

size: .
V: TRBV6-6
D: .
CDR3: CASSSFMKTQYF